Each of the 29 T cell receptor beta chains below was sequenced from the same sample in a study of shared clonotypes between healthy human individuals. Measured with immunoSEQ multiplex PCR; TCRdb has only the in-frame clones, and not every one. Altogether some 660,000 clones are present, about three quarters being singletons, with the ten largest covering 1.5% to 2%. Source material: memory CD4+ T cells sorted from blood. Subset here: CD45RA-negative fraction. These receptors were collected from a young woman in good health.

The chain carries TRBV6-6 and TRBJ2-1, with 9 nucleotides matching TRBD2. Looked up from germline, CDR1 is MNHNY and CDR2 is SVGAGI (reference sequence). The CDR3 loop spans 15 amino acids. The J segment lost 8 bases and the V segment lost 7 bases, leaving 12 bases of the junction unmatched. The CDR3 loop reads CASTSLGLAGDEQFF. The CDR3 coding sequence is TGTGCCAGCACTTCCTTGGGACTAGCAGGTGATGAGCAGTTCTTC.

The V and J genes are TRBV5-6 and TRBJ2-3, with D hard to call. The V gene's germline CDR1 is SGHDT and CDR2 YYEEEE. This CDR3 is 13 amino acids long. Deletions cut 6 bases from V and 4 bases from J, with 12 bases between. The CDR3, as DNA: TGTGCCAGCAAGAAGAGTTGGGCAGATACGCAGTATTTT. It yields the protein CASKKSWADTQYF.

The chain is built from TRBV28 and TRBJ2-7, with a possible D match to TRBD1 (6 bases). Germline V gene data show CDR1 as MDHEN and CDR2 as SYDVKM. Trimming removed 4 bases at V and 3 bases at J, with 10 bases between. The CDR3 is 13 amino acids. CDR3 region: CASSYRVNYEQYF. CDR3 bases: TGTGCCAGCAGTTACAGGGTAAACTACGAGCAGTACTTC.

This clone was seen only once. The chain combines TRBV7-2 with TRBJ1-1; D perhaps matches TRBD1 (6 bases). CDR1 SGHTA and CDR2 FQGNSA come from the germline V gene. This CDR3 region has 14 residues. V dropped 1 base and J dropped 10 bases, with 16 bases sitting between them. CDR3 in amino acids: CASSLGITGIVAFF. The CDR3 DNA is TGTGCCAGCAGCTTAGGGATCACAGGGATCGTAGCTTTCTTT.

V and J are TRBV19 and TRBJ1-1, with D possibly being TRBD1 (5 bases). The V end lost 6 bases, the J end lost 5 bases, and 16 bases lay between the germline ends. Germline V lookup: CDR1 LNHDA, CDR2 SQIVND (reference sequence). This CDR3 contains 14 residues. The CDR3 sequence: CASRGVRVRTEAFF. CDR3 bases: TGTGCCAGTAGAGGGGTTAGGGTTCGGACTGAAGCTTTCTTT.

V gene TRBV6-1 combines with J gene TRBJ1-5, with 9 bases fitting TRBD1. The CDR3 spans 15 residues. V trimming: 4 bases; J trimming: 4 bases; junction bases outside the gene matches: 5. Per germline, CDR1 MNHNS and CDR2 SASEGT. DNA for the CDR3: TGTGCCAGCAGTGTGGACAGGGGACAGAATCAGCCCCAGCATTTT. Residues: CASSVDRGQNQPQHF.

This clone was counted ten times or more. J is TRBJ2-7 and V is TRBV2, with 9 positions matching TRBD1. The trim removed 3 bases at V and 2 bases at J, leaving 8 bases unmatched. Per germline, CDR1 SNHLY and CDR2 FYNNEI. The CDR3 is 16 residues long. CDR3: CASSDLPGQGTYEQYF. Here the CDR3 DNA reads TGTGCCAGCAGTGATCTCCCGGGACAGGGAACCTACGAGCAGTACTTC.

The rearrangement uses TRBV27 and TRBJ1-4, with unresolved D. With 2 bases removed from V and 5 bases from J, the gap between germline ends came to 9 bases. Germline V lookup: CDR1 MNHEY, CDR2 SMNVEV (reference sequence). CDR3 size: 14 residues. CDR3: CASSLIAGNEKLFF. The DNA of the CDR3 is TGTGCCAGCAGTTTAATCGCAGGAAATGAAAAACTGTTTTTT.

There are a few counts of this clone. The chain recombines TRBV28 with TRBJ1-4; tentatively, D is TRBD1 (5 bases). V dropped 8 bases and J dropped 10 bases, with 11 bases sitting between them. This CDR3 has 11 residues. Germline V gene lookup returns CDR1 MDHEN and CDR2 SYDVKM. In DNA form, the CDR3 reads TGTGCCAGCGGTCAGGGCCGAAAACTGTTTTTT. This gives the protein CASGQGRKLFF.

The chain recombines TRBV6-6 with TRBJ2-7; maybe TRBD1 (7 bases). The CDR3 consists of 13 residues. Germline V gives CDR1 MNHNY, CDR2 SVGAGI (reference sequence). Trimming removed 2 bases at V and 4 bases at J, with 9 bases between. CDR3 protein: CASSYAGGYEQYF. The CDR3 DNA follows: TGTGCCAGCAGTTACGCAGGGGGGTACGAGCAGTACTTC.

To note about this clone: Germline and junction disagree at one end, which may indicate a read error. This chain links TRBV18 with TRBJ2-7; the D is unclear. Germline CDR1 and CDR2: KGHSH and LQKENI. This CDR3 contains 15 residues. The CDR3 loop is CASSPIPGSSHEQYF. The CDR3 DNA is TGTGCCAGCTCACCAATCCCAGGATCCTCCCACGAGCAGTACTTC. Full variable domain (outside the CDR3, taken from reference TRBV18 and TRBJ2-7): NAGVMQNPRHLVRRRGQEARLRCSPMKGHSHVYWYRQLPEEGLKFMVYLQKENIIDESGMPKERFSAEFPKEGPSILRIQQVVRGDSAAYFCASSPIPGSSHEQYFGPGTRLTVT.

The chain is built from TRBV7-7 and TRBJ1-3, with unresolved D. The ends were cut back, 1 base at V and 9 bases at J, with 10 bases in the middle. The germline V gene has CDR1 SSHAT and CDR2 FNYEAQ (reference sequence). This CDR3 has 13 residues. The CDR3 is CASSLEQGGTIYF. The DNA of the CDR3 is TGTGCCAGCAGCTTAGAACAAGGCGGCACCATATATTTT. The full variable domain, rest sourced from reference TRBV7-7 and TRBJ1-3, is GAGVSQSPRYKVTKRGQDVTLRCDPISSHATLYWYQQALGQGPEFLTYFNYEAQPDKSGLPSDRFSAERPEGSISTLTIQRTEQRDSAMYRCASSLEQGGTIYFGEGSWLTVV.

In nucleotides, the CDR3 is TGTGCCAGTAGGGGGCTGAATGTTATCCCCGGGGAGCTGTTTTTT. It translates to CASRGLNVIPGELFF. The J gene is TRBJ2-2, the V gene TRBV19; D perhaps matches TRBD1 (5 bases). V gave up 6 bases and J gave up 6 bases, with 17 bases separating them. This CDR3 has 15 residues. Germline V gene sequence: CDR1 LNHDA, CDR2 SQIVND (reference sequence).

V usage is TRBV6-5 and J usage is TRBJ2-7; the match to TRBD2 covers 8 bases. V shed 2 bases, J shed 4 bases, and the junction held 10 bases outside the gene matches. The CDR3 spans 16 residues. The V gene's germline CDR1 is MNHEY and CDR2 SVGAGI. The CDR3 loop is CASSYQLTSGRYEQYF. The CDR3 DNA is TGTGCCAGCAGTTACCAACTCACTAGCGGAAGATACGAGCAGTACTTC.

This clone has a handful of counts. This rearrangement joins TRBV2 to TRBJ2-1; TRBD2 matches at 10 bases. The CDR3 runs 15 residues. The germline gives CDR1 SNHLY, CDR2 FYNNEI. The V and J ends lost 6 bases and 7 bases, in that order; junction bases with no gene match: 9. Here the CDR3 reads CASRRLAGVVNEQFF. CDR3 in DNA: TGTGCCAGCAGGCGTCTAGCGGGAGTGGTGAATGAGCAGTTCTTC.

This sequence joins TRBV15 and TRBJ2-1; 7 nucleotides agree with TRBD2. The CDR3 is 15 amino acids. Germline V gene sequence: CDR1 LNHNV, CDR2 YYDKDF (reference sequence). Germline trimming cut 4 bases from V and 6 bases from J; bases unmatched to any gene: 9. The CDR3 coding sequence is TGTGCCACCAGCACCTGGGGGGGGATGGGCAATGAGCAGTTCTTC. It yields the protein CATSTWGGMGNEQFF.

J is TRBJ1-2 and V is TRBV19; 7 bases fit TRBD1. The CDR3 loop spans 14 amino acids. Germline V gene data show CDR1 as LNHDA and CDR2 as SQIVND (reference sequence). Trimming cost V 5 bases and J 2 bases; bases outside gene matches: 5. The CDR3 loop is CASSDDRENYGYTF. CDR3 in DNA: TGTGCCAGTAGTGACGACAGGGAGAACTATGGCTACACCTTC.

CDR3 DNA sequence: TGTGCCAGCAGTTCCGGTGGGGGACACACCTTC. This encodes CASSSGGGHTF. The rearrangement uses TRBV28 and TRBJ1-2, with a possible D match to TRBD1 (5 bases). Germline-derived CDR1 and CDR2 are MDHEN and SYDVKM. Trimming took off 4 bases at V and 12 bases at J, with 12 bases between the two ends. The CDR3 contains 11 residues.

The CDR3 DNA reads TGCGCCAGCAGCCAAGATGGTAGCGGGAGGGATGAGACCCAGTACTTC. Encoded protein: CASSQDGSGRDETQYF. The chain uses TRBV4-1 and TRBJ2-5, with 11 bases matching TRBD2. The V gene end was trimmed by 0 bases and the J gene end by 5 bases; junction bases not matched to a gene: 5. Germline V gene lookup returns CDR1 MGHRA and CDR2 YSYEKL. The CDR3 has 16 residues.

This chain uses TRBV7-7 with TRBJ2-4; the D is unclear. CDR1 is SSHAT, CDR2 FNYEAQ, per germline (reference sequence). V lost 1 base and J 0 bases, leaving 7 bases between the germline ends. The CDR3 sequence is 15 residues long. The CDR3 loop is CASSLVRIAKNIQYF. The CDR3 region has the DNA TGTGCCAGCAGCTTAGTTCGGATAGCCAAAAACATTCAGTACTTC.

The chain recombines TRBV4-2 with TRBJ2-1; 7 bases map to TRBD2. Trimming took 0 bases from V and 6 from J; bases not matched to a gene: 14. CDR3 length: 18 amino acids. Germline V gene data show CDR1 as LGHNA and CDR2 as YNFKEQ. DNA for the CDR3: TGTGCCAGCAGCCAAGATCTTCTGAGGGAGGGATGGGGCAATGAGCAGTTCTTC. It codes for CASSQDLLREGWGNEQFF.

The chain carries TRBV7-3 and TRBJ2-3; D uncertain. V lost 1 base and J 1 base, leaving 6 bases between the germline ends. Germline CDR1 reads SGHTA; CDR2 reads FQGTGA. The CDR3 is 14 residues long. The CDR3 coding sequence is TGTGCCAGCAGCTTAAAATACGGCACAGATACGCAGTATTTT. Protein sequence: CASSLKYGTDTQYF.

The chain carries TRBV4-2 and TRBJ2-7, with D maybe TRBD2 (5 bases). CDR3 size: 13 residues. Germline CDR1 reads LGHNA; CDR2 reads YNFKEQ. V shed 4 bases and J shed 5 bases, with 12 bases lying between them. The CDR3 coding sequence is TGTGCCAGCAGCCCGGCTGGGAGCCACGAGCAGTACTTC. Its protein is CASSPAGSHEQYF.

The rearrangement links TRBV19 to TRBJ1-3; D gene ambiguous. The CDR3 runs 15 residues. The V end lost 6 bases, the J end lost 0 bases, and 12 bases lay between the germline ends. CDR1 is LNHDA, CDR2 SQIVND, per germline (reference sequence). CDR3 amino acids: CASRKLSDSGNTIYF. Here the CDR3 DNA reads TGTGCCAGTAGGAAACTTTCAGACTCTGGAAACACCATATATTTT.

The rearrangement uses TRBV7-9 and TRBJ1-1; D gene uncertain. CDR1 is SEHNR and CDR2 is FQNEAQ in the germline V gene (reference sequence). The V end lost 1 base, the J end lost 9 bases, and 9 bases lay between the germline ends. The CDR3 contains 12 residues. DNA for the CDR3: TGTGCCAGCAGCTTAGGATCATTTCAAGCTTTCTTT. This encodes CASSLGSFQAFF.

As to this clone: This may stem from a read error, because a much larger clone lies one nucleotide away. The rearrangement uses TRBV7-6 and TRBJ2-5; D not certain. The CDR3 covers 12 residues. CDR1 and CDR2 (germline): SGHVS, FNYEAQ. Trimming removed 3 bases from V and 1 base from J, with 3 bases in between. CDR3 protein: CASSLGQETQYF. The CDR3 DNA sequence: TGTGCCAGCAGCTTGGGCCAAGAGACCCAGTACTTC.

This clone appeared a few times. V and J are TRBV15 and TRBJ2-2, with TRBD1 matching 10 bases. This CDR3 contains 15 residues. Per germline, CDR1 LNHNV and CDR2 YYDKDF (reference sequence). V was pared by 1 base and J by 7 bases, with 3 bases of the junction left unmatched. The CDR3 is CATSRVGQGIGELFF. In DNA form, the CDR3 reads TGTGCCACCAGCAGAGTGGGACAGGGGATCGGGGAGCTGTTTTTT.

V usage is TRBV19 and J usage is TRBJ2-3; D is unresolved. CDR1 is LNHDA and CDR2 is SQIVND in the germline V gene (reference sequence). CDR3 length: 13 amino acids. V dropped 4 bases and J dropped 4 bases, with 9 bases sitting between them. The CDR3 reads CASSTTPPDTQYF. DNA for the CDR3: TGTGCCAGTAGTACGACTCCCCCAGATACGCAGTATTTT.

The J gene is TRBJ2-7, the V gene TRBV7-9; a possible D gene is TRBD1 (5 bases). Germline loops: CDR1 SEHNR, CDR2 FQNEAQ (reference sequence). Trimming left V 0 bases short and J 4 bases short, with 10 bases between. The CDR3 consists of 14 residues. The CDR3 DNA is TGTGCCAGCAGCTTAGCGGGGCCCTCTTACGAGCAGTACTTC. It is translated as CASSLAGPSYEQYF.